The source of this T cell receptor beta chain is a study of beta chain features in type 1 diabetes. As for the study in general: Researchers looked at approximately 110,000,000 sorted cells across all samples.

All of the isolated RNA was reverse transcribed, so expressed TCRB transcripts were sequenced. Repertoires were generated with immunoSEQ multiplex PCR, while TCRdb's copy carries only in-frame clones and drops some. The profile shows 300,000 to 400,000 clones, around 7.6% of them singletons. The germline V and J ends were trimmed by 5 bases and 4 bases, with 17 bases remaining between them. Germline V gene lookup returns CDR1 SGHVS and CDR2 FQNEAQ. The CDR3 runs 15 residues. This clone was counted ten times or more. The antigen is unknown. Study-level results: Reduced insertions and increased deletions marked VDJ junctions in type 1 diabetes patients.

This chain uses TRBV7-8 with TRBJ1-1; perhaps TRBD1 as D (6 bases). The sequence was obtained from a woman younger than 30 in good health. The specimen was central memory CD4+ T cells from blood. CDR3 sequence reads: CASSQREGRGTEAFF. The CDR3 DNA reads TGTGCCAGCAGCCAAAGGGAGGGCAGGGGCACTGAAGCTTTCTTT.